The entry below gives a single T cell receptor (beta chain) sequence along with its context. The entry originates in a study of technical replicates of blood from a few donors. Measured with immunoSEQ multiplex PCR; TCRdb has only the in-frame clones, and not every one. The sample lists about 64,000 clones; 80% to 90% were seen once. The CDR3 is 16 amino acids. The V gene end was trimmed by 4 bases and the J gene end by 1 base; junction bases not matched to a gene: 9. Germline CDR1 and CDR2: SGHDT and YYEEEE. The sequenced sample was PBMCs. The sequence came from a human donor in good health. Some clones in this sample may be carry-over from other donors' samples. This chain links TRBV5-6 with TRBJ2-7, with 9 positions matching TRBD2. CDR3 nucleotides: TGTGCCAGCAGCCAAGTAGCGGGAGATATGTCCTACGAGCAGTACTTC. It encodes CASSQVAGDMSYEQYF.